The T cell receptor beta chain under discussion was sequenced for a study of cytomegalovirus exposure and HLA in healthy donors. Across the whole study: Among the approximately 410 genotyped donors, just over 80% were placed in the Caucasian-associated ancestry cluster.

Study observations and caveats: A missense variant in DCLRE1C was later tied to TCR beta V- and J-gene trimming. According to a later analysis, donors in an Asian-associated ancestry cluster reportedly had fewer N-insertions than the roughly 670-donor mean.

As regards this clone: What it binds is not known.

PCR employed 60 Vbeta and 13 Jbeta primers. In the original analysis: Unique TCR beta chains numbered about 80 million in a later analysis, with about 9.9 million shared. Profiled with immunoSEQ multiplex PCR; TCRdb holds only in-frame clones, not every one. D and trimming were read from the DNA, whereas the V and J calls and clone size are those reported in that table. This listing includes roughly 73,000 clones. Trimming left V 5 bases short and J 8 bases short, with 17 bases between. The germline CDR1 and CDR2 sequences are SGHRS and YFSETQ. This CDR3 is built from 14 residues. The sample comprised PBMCs. The TCR comes from a female donor in good health and CMV-seropositive. The chain combines TRBV5-1 with TRBJ1-5; perhaps TRBD1 as D (6 bases). CDR3 nucleotides: TGCGCCAGCAGATCAGGGGCAGGAATTGAGCCCCAGCATTTT. Protein product: CASRSGAGIEPQHF.